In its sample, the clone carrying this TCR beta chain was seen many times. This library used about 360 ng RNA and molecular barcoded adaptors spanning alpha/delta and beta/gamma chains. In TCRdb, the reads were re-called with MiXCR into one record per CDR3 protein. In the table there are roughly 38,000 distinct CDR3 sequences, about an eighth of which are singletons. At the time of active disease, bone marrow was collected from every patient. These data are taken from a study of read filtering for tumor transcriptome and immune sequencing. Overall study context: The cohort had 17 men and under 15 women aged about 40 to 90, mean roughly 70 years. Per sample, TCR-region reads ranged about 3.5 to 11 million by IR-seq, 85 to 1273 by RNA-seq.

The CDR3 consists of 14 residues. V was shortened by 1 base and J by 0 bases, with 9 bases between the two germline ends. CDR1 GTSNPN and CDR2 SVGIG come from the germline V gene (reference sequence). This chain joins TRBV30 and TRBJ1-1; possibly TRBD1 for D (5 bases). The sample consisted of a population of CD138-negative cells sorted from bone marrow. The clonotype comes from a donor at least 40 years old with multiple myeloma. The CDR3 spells CAWSALTVNTEAFF. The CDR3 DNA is TGTGCCTGGAGTGCATTGACAGTGAACACTGAAGCTTTCTTT.